This T cell receptor (beta chain) was observed in a study of T cells after yellow fever vaccination. Whole-study results and caveats: Peak timing came faster in the weaker secondary response, day 5 versus 15.

TCRdb used MiXCR to reprocess the 5' RACE reads, holding one entry per CDR3 protein. The table includes some 300,000 distinct CDR3 sequences, roughly 4% detected once. The CDR3 has 14 amino acids. CDR1 and CDR2 (germline): MNHNY, SVGAGI (reference sequence). V was pared by 9 bases and J by 2 bases, with 16 bases between. This clonotype was recorded a few times. Antigen unknown. The source of this sequence is a man between 18 and 29 years old who received the YFV17D yellow fever vaccine. The chain uses TRBV6-6 and TRBJ2-5; D is undetermined. The starting material was PBMCs, obtained on the day of the yellow fever booster vaccination. The CDR3 sequence: CASQMRPYQETQYF. The CDR3 bases are TGTGCCAGTCAGATGAGGCCGTATCAAGAGACCCAGTACTTC.